This T cell receptor beta chain emerged from a study of response to subunit inactivated influenza vaccine. Study-level results: That few new T cells are recruited by each seasonal influenza vaccination was the authors' suggestion.

MiXCR, run by TCRdb on the RT-PCR reads, gives a single entry per CDR3 protein. The sample has around 760,000 distinct CDR3 sequences; roughly 14% are singletons. Germline V lookup: CDR1 SGHRS, CDR2 YFSETQ. The CDR3 is made up of 14 amino acids. Trimming shortened V by 0 bases and J by 3 bases, and 10 bases separated the two germline ends. This clonotype was picked up many times. Its antigen remains unknown. This sample comprised PBMCs from blood, obtained around 14 days before vaccination. The TCR sequence derives from a man between 50 and 59 years old who received an inactivated influenza vaccine. The chain uses TRBV5-1 and TRBJ2-7; D call uncertain. The DNA for the CDR3 is TGCGCCAGCAGCTTGGGTAGCAGAAACTACGAGCAGTACTTC. The encoded protein is CASSLGSRNYEQYF.